This TCR beta chain is drawn from a study of blood T cells in healthy people across ages (dated by TCRdb to about 2015). Context from the whole study: In model experiments, roughly one uniquely barcoded TCR beta cDNA molecule per two T cells was captured by template switching. The study analyzed two additional independent replicas of 1 million unique cDNA reads from the same blood draw for two donors, one aged 18 to 30 and one aged 80 or older. The study measured age-related changes in TCR beta repertoire diversity using deep sequencing normalized with unique cDNA molecular identifiers. Four age groups were formed from the donors: young (average 16 years), middle-aged (just under 40), aged (62) and long-lived (82). To avoid experimental bias, donors of different ages were spread randomly across the sequencing lanes. Results the study describes overall, beyond this receptor: Conclusive comparison of naive and antigen-experienced compartments was prevented by the profiling of bulk unsorted PBMCs. Compared with the aged group, the long-lived group had more naive CD4+ T cells, fewer expanded clones and increased TCR diversity, suggesting age selection. The CMV infection status of donors was not known, potentially confounding age-related changes in expanded clonotypes. The percentage of naive T cells measured by flow cytometry correlated strongly with observed TCR beta diversity. Observed TCR beta diversity per million T cells fell roughly linearly with age, and a significant reduction was already apparent by age around 44. Estimates of total diversity based on one million sequenced T cells were considered lower bounds and underestimates.

As concerns this clonotype: The antigen this receptor binds is unknown. No base qualities exist here, and no much larger clone lies one base off it.

The library was built by means of 5' RACE. Sequencing used an Illumina HiSeq 2500. A second about 7 to 12 cycle PCR used a sample-barcoded 5' primer and a J-beta primer mix. A unique molecular identifier was introduced onto each TCR beta cDNA molecule by a template-switch 5' adaptor carrying 12 random nucleotides. Each sample yielded at least 2.5 million CDR3-containing paired-end reads. All of the RNA was converted into first-strand cDNA using the Mint cDNA synthesis kit, with a TRBC-specific oligonucleotide serving as the primer. Following uracil-DNA glycosylase treatment, a first 18-cycle PCR with universal primers M1SS and BC2_uni_R was performed on all cDNA. The paper's processing steps were these. For normalization, 1 million high-quality reads were randomly selected from each sample, with every read carrying a distinct molecular identifier. Reads sharing molecular identifiers were discarded rather than binned into consensus sequences. MiTCR, set to a Q25 quality threshold and the strictest error-elimination algorithm, was used for CDR3 identification, clonotype clustering and error correction. A nonparametric unseen species model with Euler transformation was used to estimate a lower bound on total TCR beta diversity. In-frame beta chains were kept once TCRdb had trimmed the public reads at Q25 with fastp and called clones with MiXCR. Rows matching on CDR3 protein sequence are summarized as one entry with the most common DNA and genes. What appears here as the V and J calls and clone size reflects TCRdb's work, not the paper's. Recorded for this sample are roughly 700,000 distinct CDR3 sequences; roughly 49% of them occurred a single time. The biggest ten clones account for roughly 34% of the sample.

The approximately 40 donors, aged about 6 to 95 years, were systemically healthy Caucasian individuals from Russia. Each donor gave ten milliliters of peripheral blood, drawn into EDTA-treated Vacutainer tubes. Ficoll-Paque density-gradient centrifugation was used to isolate PBMCs, with at least 6.5 million per sample. Trizol reagent was used to extract total RNA from PBMCs, with at least 6 micrograms per sample. For every donor, an aliquot of PBMCs went through flow cytometry to measure the percentages of naive CD45RAhigh/CD27high T cells. Reading the germline V gene gives CDR1 SGHTA and CDR2 FQGNSA. The cysteine opens and the phenylalanine closes a CDR3 of 15 amino acids. Only CDR3 DNA is held: 45 bases, read in frame from base 1. Trimming removed 2 bases from V and 6 bases from J, leaving 13 bases between the germline ends.

This receptor chain uses TRBV7-2 and TRBJ1-4; no confident D gene assignment can be made. The sequence came from a woman aged 60 to 75 in good health. Sequenced sample: blood. The CDR3 reads as follows: CASSLMGSTDEKLFF. The nucleotide sequence is given as TGTGCCAGCAGCTTAATGGGGTCCACAGATGAAAAACTGTTTTTT. The full variable domain, completed from the reference TRBV7-2 and TRBJ1-4 proteins outside the CDR3, reads GAGVSQSPSNKVTEKGKDVELRCDPISGHTALYWYRQSLGQGLEFLIYFQGNSAPDKSGLPSDRFSAERTGGSVSTLTIQRTQQEDSAVYLCASSLMGSTDEKLFFGSGTQLSVL.